Below, one T cell receptor (beta chain) is given with its context. Its specificity is unknown. The data originate from a study of early stage breast cancer tumors. The study's findings and limits: Most shared enriched TCRB sequences were commonly generated ones.

The CDR3 has 17 amino acids. CDR1 and CDR2 from the germline V gene are LGHNA and YSLEER. The ends were cut back, 0 bases at V and 5 bases at J, with 19 bases in the middle. Each sample had two DNA replicates, approximately 0.49 ug blood or about 1.5 ug tissue. The method was immunoSEQ multiplex PCR; TCRdb's version includes in-frame clones alone and lacks a portion of them. This sample yields about 28,000 clones, of which 70% to 75% are seen a single time; roughly 4.5% belongs to the top ten. The TCR was taken from a person in their 40s with breast cancer. Sample: blood. The chain links TRBV4-3 to TRBJ1-2, with D unclear. The CDR3 nucleotides read TGCGCCAGCAGCCAAGATTACCTTTTGCAAGACCCGTATGGCTACACCTTC. As protein: CASSQDYLLQDPYGYTF.